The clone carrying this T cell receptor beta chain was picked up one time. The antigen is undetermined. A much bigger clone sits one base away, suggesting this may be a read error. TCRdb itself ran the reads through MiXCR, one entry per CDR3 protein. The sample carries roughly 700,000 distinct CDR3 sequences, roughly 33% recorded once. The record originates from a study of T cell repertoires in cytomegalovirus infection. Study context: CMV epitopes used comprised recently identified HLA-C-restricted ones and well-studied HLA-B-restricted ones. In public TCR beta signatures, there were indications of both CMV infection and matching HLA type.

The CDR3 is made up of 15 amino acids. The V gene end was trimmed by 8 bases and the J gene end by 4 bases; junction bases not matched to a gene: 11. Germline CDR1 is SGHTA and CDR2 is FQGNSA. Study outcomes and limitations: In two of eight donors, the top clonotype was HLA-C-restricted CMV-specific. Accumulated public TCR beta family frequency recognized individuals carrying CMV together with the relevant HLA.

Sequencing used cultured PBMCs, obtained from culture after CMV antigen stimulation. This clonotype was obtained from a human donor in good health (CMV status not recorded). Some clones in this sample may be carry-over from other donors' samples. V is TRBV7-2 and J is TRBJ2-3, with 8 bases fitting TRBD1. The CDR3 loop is CASCSRTGSADTQYF. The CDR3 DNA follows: TGTGCCAGCTGTTCTAGGACAGGGTCGGCAGATACGCAGTATTTT.